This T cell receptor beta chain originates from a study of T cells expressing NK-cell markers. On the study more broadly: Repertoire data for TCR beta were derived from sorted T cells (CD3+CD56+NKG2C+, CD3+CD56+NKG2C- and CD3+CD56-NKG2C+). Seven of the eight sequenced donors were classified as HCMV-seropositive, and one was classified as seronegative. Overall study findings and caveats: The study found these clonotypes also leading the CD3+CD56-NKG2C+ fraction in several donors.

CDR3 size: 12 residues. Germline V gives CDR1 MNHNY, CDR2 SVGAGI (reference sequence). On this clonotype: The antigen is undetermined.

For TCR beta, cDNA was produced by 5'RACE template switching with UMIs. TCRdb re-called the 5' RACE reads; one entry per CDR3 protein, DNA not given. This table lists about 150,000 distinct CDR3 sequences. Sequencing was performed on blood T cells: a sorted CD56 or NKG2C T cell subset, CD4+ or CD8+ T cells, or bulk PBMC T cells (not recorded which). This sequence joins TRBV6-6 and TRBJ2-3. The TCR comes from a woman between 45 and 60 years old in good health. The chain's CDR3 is CASSPRVDTQYF.